The TCR beta chain under discussion was sequenced for a study of cytomegalovirus exposure and HLA in healthy donors. This clone has just a few counts. Its antigen is still unknown. The PCR ran on 60 Vbeta and 13 Jbeta primers. Measured with immunoSEQ multiplex PCR; TCRdb has only the in-frame clones, and not every one. The data show 130,000 or so clones, more than 60% seen once. Germline assignment: CDR1 SGHRS and CDR2 YFSETQ. The CDR3 sequence is 16 residues long. Trimming left V 4 bases short and J 6 bases short, with 20 bases between. Whole-study results and caveats: A missense variant in DCLRE1C was later tied to TCR beta V- and J-gene trimming. By HLA locus, TCR association rates varied in a later analysis, with DRB1 showing the most and HLA-C the fewest.

Sequencing was performed on PBMCs. The TCR originated in a female donor in good health and CMV-seronegative. V is TRBV5-1 and J is TRBJ2-1, with TRBD2 as a possible D gene (5 bases). Here the CDR3 DNA reads TGCGCCAGCAGCCCAGGACTCCGACGGTTGGCCAATGAGCAGTTCTTC. This encodes CASSPGLRRLANEQFF.